One and the same sample provided the 8 T cell receptor beta chains below, sequenced in a study of spatial heterogeneity in lung cancer. Time point reported: sample taken at primary tumor resection. Sequencing of whole RNA from tumor, nontumor lung or frozen PBMC involved no sorting. MiXCR was run by TCRdb on the 5' RACE reads, yielding one entry per CDR3 protein. The table has around 9,700 distinct CDR3 sequences, roughly 6.3% seen once. The source material was PBMCs, sampled at surgery. These receptors all stem from a male donor with early-stage non-small cell lung cancer.

This clonotype was detected ten times or more. With the library built for alpha chains, this beta chain is off target and its frequency is not meaningful. The chain combines TRBV29-1 with TRBJ2-2; no firm D call. Trimming stripped 8 bases from V and 1 base from J, with 11 bases between. Germline lookup yields CDR1 SQVTM and CDR2 ANQGSEA. CDR3 length: 13 amino acids. CDR3 nucleotides: TGCAGCACCCCAGACCTGAACACCGGGGAGCTGTTTTTT. Protein sequence: CSTPDLNTGELFF.

This clonotype was counted at least ten times. Since the library was made to target alpha chains, this beta chain is a stray read and its abundance is not meaningful. The chain combines TRBV5-1 with TRBJ2-7; 7 bases line up with TRBD1. This CDR3 region has 15 residues. With V trimmed by 2 bases and J by 3 bases, 8 bases remained unmatched. The germline gives CDR1 SGHRS, CDR2 YFSETQ. CDR3 protein: CASSFIPRDSYEQYF. The CDR3 bases are TGCGCCAGCAGCTTTATTCCTCGGGACAGCTACGAGCAGTACTTC.

This clonotype appeared a few times. This beta chain is a stray sequence in a library constructed for alpha chains; its clone size is not meaningful. V usage is TRBV28 and J usage is TRBJ1-2; D remains ambiguous. V was pared by 3 bases and J by 2 bases, with 7 bases between. Germline V gene sequence: CDR1 MDHEN, CDR2 SYDVKM. CDR3 length: 13 residues. The CDR3 region is CASSFIGNYGYTF. The CDR3, as DNA: TGTGCCAGCAGTTTTATCGGGAACTATGGCTACACCTTC.

This clonotype was found many times. Little can be read into the size of this beta chain, an off-target read in a library designed for alpha chains. The chain employs TRBV27 and TRBJ2-3; tentatively, D is TRBD2 (7 bases). Deletions cut 2 bases from V and 6 bases from J, with 18 bases between. The CDR3 is 16 residues long. CDR1 and CDR2 (germline): MNHEY, SMNVEV (reference sequence). CDR3: CASSLNLGGAGDTQYF. The CDR3 region has the DNA TGTGCCAGCAGTTTAAACCTAGGGGGGGCAGGCGATACGCAGTATTTT.

A remark on this clonotype: The library was prepared for alpha chains; this beta chain is a stray read, so its frequency means little. The chain couples TRBV7-2 to TRBJ2-5, with 12 bases lining up with TRBD2. The germline CDR1 and CDR2 sequences are SGHTA and FQGNSA. V lost 0 bases, J lost 1 base, and 6 bases stayed unmatched. The CDR3 has 18 amino acids. Here the CDR3 reads CASSLAPSGGALQETQYF. As DNA, the CDR3 is TGTGCCAGCAGCTTAGCCCCTAGCGGGGGGGCTCTCCAAGAGACCCAGTACTTC.

This clonotype was observed many times. The size of this beta chain means little, since it is a stray read in a library made for alpha chains. This chain uses TRBV5-8 with TRBJ2-5; D gene ambiguous. V lost 1 base, J lost 5 bases, and 3 bases lay in between. This CDR3 has 11 amino acids. CDR1 SGHTS and CDR2 YDEGEE come from the germline V gene. The CDR3 protein is CASSLRETQYF. In DNA form, the CDR3 reads TGTGCCAGCAGCTTGCGGGAGACCCAGTACTTC.

This clonotype was counted ten times or more. As an off-target read in a library built for alpha chains, this beta chain has a frequency of little significance. The chain has TRBV3-1 and TRBJ2-7; the match to TRBD2 covers 12 bases. With V trimmed by 0 bases and J by 3 bases, 12 bases remained unmatched. CDR3 length equals 19 residues. Germline loops: CDR1 LGHDT, CDR2 YNNKEL (reference sequence). The CDR3 sequence: CASSQDRGLAGRIGYEQYF. The CDR3 nucleotides are TGTGCCAGCAGCCAAGATCGAGGACTAGCGGGACGGATTGGCTACGAGCAGTACTTC.

By share, this clonotype counts as medium-sized. This beta chain represents an off-target read in a library built for alpha chains; its size is of limited meaning. V usage is TRBV14 and J usage is TRBJ2-5; no clear D. CDR3 length equals 12 residues. Germline assignment: CDR1 SGHDN and CDR2 FVKESK. V was pared by 5 bases and J by 5 bases, with 9 bases between. CDR3 sequence reads: CASSSSRETQYF. CDR3 sequence (DNA): TGTGCCAGCAGCTCCTCAAGGGAGACCCAGTACTTC. The variable domain in full, with the rest retrieved from reference TRBV14 and TRBJ2-5, is EAGVTQFPSHSVIEKGQTVTLRCDPISGHDNLYWYRRVMGKEIKFLLHFVKESKQDESGMPNNRFLAERTGGTYSTLKVQPAELEDSGVYFCASSSSRETQYFGPGTRLLVL.